This TCR beta chain is from a study of siplizumab effects on memory and regulatory T cells. In the study overall: Either no drug or siplizumab at 0.75 to 1 ug/mL was used in mixed lymphocyte reactions that were paired.

Of note for this clone: Its specificity is not known.

As described, mixed lymphocyte reaction cells underwent coculture at 37°C for a duration of five to seven days. Stimulator PBMCs carried Violet Dye, while responder PBMCs carried CFSE, combined at 1:1. V shed 6 bases and J 2 bases; nucleotides not matched to a gene: 9. CDR1 is SGHNT and CDR2 is YENEEA in the germline V gene. This CDR3 is 15 amino acids long. Sequencing was performed with immunoSEQ multiplex PCR; in TCRdb, only in-frame clones are kept and a portion is missing. The repertoire holds about 10,000 clones, with roughly two fifths as singletons. This chain links TRBV11-3 with TRBJ2-7, with 8 bases matching TRBD1. This clonotype was sampled from a human donor in good health; the cells came from an allogeneic mixed lymphocyte reaction. The source material was CFSE-low (dividing) CD8+ T cells sorted from an allogeneic mixed lymphocyte reaction. The CDR3 region has the DNA TGTGCCAGCAGTTTCGACAGGGGATTACCCTACGAGCAGTACTTC. It specifies CASSFDRGLPYEQYF.